This passage covers 21 T cell receptor beta chains from one sample sequenced in a study of early T cells in non-severe SARS-CoV-2 infection. TCRdb re-called the 5' RACE reads through MiXCR, storing one row per CDR3 protein. The table records approximately 70,000 distinct CDR3 sequences, roughly an eighth of them present only once. What was sequenced was whole blood. The receptor source for this set is an adult who was a healthcare worker with PCR-confirmed SARS-CoV-2 infection or an uninfected control (not recorded which).

This clonotype has just a few counts. This rearrangement joins TRBV6-1 to TRBJ2-7, with 11 bases lining up with TRBD2. J was trimmed by 2 bases and V by 3 bases; bases with no gene match: 6. Germline-derived CDR1 and CDR2 are MNHNS and SASEGT. The CDR3 length is 16 residues. CDR3 sequence: CASSDYASGGTYEQYF. The CDR3 coding sequence is TGTGCCAGCAGTGATTACGCTAGCGGGGGGACCTACGAGCAGTACTTC.

V is TRBV5-6 and J is TRBJ1-1; unclear D gene. V lost 0 bases to trimming and J lost 2 bases, with 17 bases between them. The CDR3 sequence is 17 residues long. CDR1 and CDR2 from the germline V gene are SGHDT and YYEEEE. Written as DNA, the CDR3 is TGTGCCAGCAGCTTGGTGGGTACTTTGATCATAAACACTGAAGCTTTCTTT. This codes for CASSLVGTLIINTEAFF.

This clonotype was counted a few times. The genes are TRBV12-3 or TRBV12-4 and TRBJ1-6, with D perhaps matching TRBD1 (5 bases). The CDR3 spans 15 residues. Trimming cost V 1 base and J 7 bases, with 11 bases left between them. In nucleotides, the CDR3 is TGTGCCAGCAGTTTAGGGGGGACCCAGAATTCACCCCTCCACTTT. It yields the protein CASSLGGTQNSPLHF.

This clonotype was counted many times. This chain connects TRBV5-1 to TRBJ2-5; 7 bases line up with TRBD1. Germline assignment: CDR1 SGHRS and CDR2 YFSETQ. V shed 4 bases, J shed 2 bases, and the junction held 5 bases outside the gene matches. The CDR3 totals 14 residues. The chain's CDR3 is CASSMGQTQETQYF. The CDR3 DNA follows: TGCGCCAGCAGCATGGGACAGACGCAAGAGACCCAGTACTTC.

This chain links TRBV7-9 with TRBJ2-2; D remains unclear. There are 13 residues in the CDR3. Trimming took 2 bases from V and 7 from J, leaving 8 bases between them. Germline CDR1 is SEHNR and CDR2 is FQNEAQ (reference sequence). The CDR3 loop is CASSLTGVGELFF. Here the CDR3 DNA reads TGTGCCAGCAGCTTAACCGGAGTCGGGGAGCTGTTTTTT.

The V call is TRBV29-1, the J call TRBJ2-3, with D possibly being TRBD1 (5 bases). The CDR3 length is 15 residues. From germline, CDR1 is SQVTM and CDR2 ANQGSEA. Between the trimmed V and J ends, which lost 4 bases and 3 bases, there was a span of 17 bases. The CDR3 region is CSVVYPGRRTDTQYF. In DNA form, the CDR3 reads TGCAGCGTTGTATATCCAGGGCGTCGAACAGATACGCAGTATTTT.

The V gene is TRBV5-6, the J gene TRBJ1-6; the D is unclear. Germline V gene lookup returns CDR1 SGHDT and CDR2 YYEEEE. V gave up 2 bases and J gave up 5 bases, with 14 bases separating them. This CDR3 comprises 16 residues. The CDR3 nucleotides read TGTGCCAGCAGCTTCGGGCAATATGGCGATAATTCACCCCTCCACTTT. Amino acid sequence: CASSFGQYGDNSPLHF.

This rearrangement joins TRBV14 to TRBJ1-2; TRBD1 matches at 9 bases. The CDR3 covers 16 residues. The V segment lost 3 bases and the J segment 8 bases; nucleotides outside the gene matches: 13. Germline-derived CDR1 and CDR2 are SGHDN and FVKESK. The CDR3 DNA follows: TGTGCCAGCAGCCATCTCTCGGGACAGGGTATTCTCGGCTACACCTTC. Translating gives CASSHLSGQGILGYTF.

This clonotype has a count of ten or more. The chain joins TRBV5-4 to TRBJ2-3; D might be TRBD2 (5 bases). CDR1 SGHNT and CDR2 YYREEE come from the germline V gene (reference sequence). V was trimmed by 2 bases and J by 2 bases, leaving 9 bases between them. The CDR3 is made up of 14 amino acids. The CDR3 loop is CASSLERNTDTQYF. CDR3 nucleotides: TGTGCCAGCAGCTTAGAGCGGAACACAGATACGCAGTATTTT.

The chain carries TRBV20-1 and TRBJ2-3, with TRBD2 identical over 8 bases. The CDR3 has 15 residues. Germline loops: CDR1 DFQATT, CDR2 SNEGSKA (reference sequence). The trim removed 8 bases at V and 4 bases at J, leaving 14 bases unmatched. The CDR3 protein is CSITGRRGAADTQYF. The DNA of the CDR3 is TGCAGTATCACGGGGAGGCGGGGGGCGGCAGATACGCAGTATTTT.

The CDR3 is CASSPGLAGGLGYEQYF. Written as DNA, the CDR3 is TGTGCCAGCAGCCCGGGACTAGCGGGGGGGCTTGGCTACGAGCAGTACTTC. The chain links TRBV7-9 to TRBJ2-7; 16 bases line up with TRBD2. The V segment lost 5 bases and the J segment 3 bases; nucleotides outside the gene matches: 7. The CDR3 extends over 17 amino acids. Germline V gives CDR1 SEHNR, CDR2 FQNEAQ (reference sequence).

This clonotype was picked up many times. The chain is built from TRBV20-1 and TRBJ1-2; 11 positions agree with TRBD1. V lost 5 bases, J lost 7 bases, and 9 bases stayed unmatched. This CDR3 is 14 amino acids long. Germline V gives CDR1 DFQATT, CDR2 SNEGSKA (reference sequence). This CDR3 reads CSAEDRGRLTGYTF. The DNA for the CDR3 is TGCAGTGCTGAGGACAGGGGGCGGCTAACTGGCTACACCTTC.

This clonotype was counted between two and nine times. V usage is TRBV19 and J usage is TRBJ2-7; D possibly corresponds to TRBD1 (6 bases). The germline V and J ends were trimmed by 9 bases and 6 bases, with 12 bases remaining between them. Germline V lookup: CDR1 LNHDA, CDR2 SQIVND (reference sequence). This CDR3 contains 11 residues. For the CDR3, the DNA is TGTGCCAGCGCCCAGGGGCGCGAGCAGTACTTC. As protein: CASAQGREQYF.

The V gene is TRBV30, the J gene TRBJ1-5, with D possibly matching TRBD1 (6 bases). The CDR3 consists of 13 residues. CDR1 is GTSNPN, CDR2 SVGIG, per germline (reference sequence). V lost 4 bases and J 3 bases, leaving 10 bases between the germline ends. Here the CDR3 DNA reads TGTGCCTGGACACAGGGATACAATCAGCCCCAGCATTTT. It yields the protein CAWTQGYNQPQHF. Full variable domain (remainder filled in from reference TRBV30 and TRBJ1-5): SQTIHQWPATLVQPVGSPLSLECTVEGTSNPNLYWYRQAAGRGLQLLFYSVGIGQISSEVPQNLSASRPQDRQFILSSKKLLLSDSGFYLCAWTQGYNQPQHFGDGTRLSIL.

V and J are TRBV28 and TRBJ2-7, with TRBD1 matching over 7 bases. Germline assignment: CDR1 MDHEN and CDR2 SYDVKM. This CDR3 has 14 residues. V gave up 1 base and J gave up 6 bases; unmatched junction bases: 6. The CDR3 loop reads CASSLSNRGAEQYF. The CDR3 region has the DNA TGTGCCAGCAGTTTATCCAACAGGGGTGCCGAGCAGTACTTC.

This clonotype was counted ten times or more. This chain uses TRBV20-1 with TRBJ2-5; TRBD2 agrees at 14 bases. CDR1 is DFQATT and CDR2 is SNEGSKA in the germline V gene (reference sequence). V gave up 3 bases and J gave up 1 base; unmatched junction bases: 4. The CDR3 spans 16 residues. The CDR3 spells CSARTSGRGPQETQYF. CDR3 coding DNA: TGCAGTGCTAGGACTAGCGGGAGGGGGCCCCAAGAGACCCAGTACTTC.

This clonotype was recorded many times. CDR3 sequence: CATSKGVGQGTSGANVLTF. The DNA for the CDR3 is TGTGCCACCAGCAAGGGTGTGGGACAGGGCACCTCTGGGGCCAACGTCCTGACTTTC. The chain uses TRBV15 and TRBJ2-6; TRBD1 matches 9 bases. V shed 4 bases and J 0 bases; nucleotides not matched to a gene: 10. The CDR3 length is 19 residues. The germline V gene encodes CDR1 LNHNV and CDR2 YYDKDF (reference sequence).

The table lists this clonotype with many counts. This chain links TRBV6-1 with TRBJ1-1; D not resolved. CDR1 is MNHNS, CDR2 SASEGT, per germline. The CDR3 covers 13 residues. Trimming pared 5 bases from V and 0 bases from J, leaving 7 bases between. CDR3 in amino acids: CASSNYMNTEAFF. In DNA, the CDR3 is TGTGCCAGCAGTAACTACATGAACACTGAAGCTTTCTTT.

Only a few counts were recorded for this clonotype. This chain joins TRBV4-1 and TRBJ2-7, with D possibly matching TRBD2 (5 bases). This CDR3 comprises 14 residues. CDR1 and CDR2 from the germline V gene are MGHRA and YSYEKL. V dropped 4 bases and J dropped 3 bases, with 13 bases sitting between them. CDR3 DNA sequence: TGCGCCAGCAGCCTAGAGGGTCGGAGCTACGAGCAGTACTTC. Translation: CASSLEGRSYEQYF.

This clonotype was seen a handful of times. The chain links TRBV5-1 to TRBJ2-7; 8 bases fit TRBD1. J lost 3 bases, V lost 4 bases, and 12 bases had no gene match. Germline V gene sequence: CDR1 SGHRS, CDR2 YFSETQ. The CDR3 is made up of 16 amino acids. The CDR3, as DNA: TGCGCCAGCAGCCCGGGACAGGCGTACGGTATCTACGAGCAGTACTTC. Its translation: CASSPGQAYGIYEQYF.

The rearrangement uses TRBV12-3 or TRBV12-4 and TRBJ2-1; D is unclear. This CDR3 spans 13 amino acids. Between the trimmed V and J ends, which lost 4 bases and 5 bases, there was a span of 9 bases. The CDR3 here is CASSYSLDNEQFF. CDR3 coding DNA: TGTGCCAGCAGTTACTCCCTGGACAATGAGCAGTTCTTC.